This TCR beta chain was sequenced during a study of T cell responses to AZD1222 COVID-19 vaccine. This clone was seen a handful of times. Assay used: immunoSEQ multiplex PCR; TCRdb lists only in-frame clones, some missing. The sample carries over 120,000 clones, just over 90% recorded once. V was clipped by 3 bases and J by 1 base, with 9 bases between them. Germline V lookup: CDR1 DFQATT, CDR2 SNEGSKA (reference sequence). CDR3 length equals 13 residues. This receptor was identified in an adult in good health. Sequenced here: peripheral blood, sampled on day 0 of AZD1222 vaccination. The V call is TRBV20-1, the J call TRBJ1-1; D is unclear. The CDR3 loop is CSASMGGNTEAFF. The CDR3 DNA follows: TGCAGTGCTAGTATGGGAGGGAACACTGAAGCTTTCTTT.